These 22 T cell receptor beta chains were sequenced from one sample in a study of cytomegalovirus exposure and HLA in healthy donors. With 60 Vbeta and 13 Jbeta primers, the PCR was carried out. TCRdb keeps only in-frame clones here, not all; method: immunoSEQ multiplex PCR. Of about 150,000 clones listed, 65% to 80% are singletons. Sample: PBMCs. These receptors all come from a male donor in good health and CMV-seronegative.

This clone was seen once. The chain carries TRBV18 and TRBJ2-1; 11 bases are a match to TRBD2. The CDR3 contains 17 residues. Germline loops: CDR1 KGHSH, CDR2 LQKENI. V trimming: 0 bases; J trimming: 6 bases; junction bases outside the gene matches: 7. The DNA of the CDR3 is TGTGCCAGCTCACCACCGTTAGCGGGAGGGCCCCGCAATGAGCAGTTCTTC. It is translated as CASSPPLAGGPRNEQFF.

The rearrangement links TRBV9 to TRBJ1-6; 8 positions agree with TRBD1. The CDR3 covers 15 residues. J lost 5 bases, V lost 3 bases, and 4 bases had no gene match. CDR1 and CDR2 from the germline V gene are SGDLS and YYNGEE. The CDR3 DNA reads TGTGCCAGCAGCGCACAGGGGGGAAATAATTCACCCCTCCACTTT. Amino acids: CASSAQGGNNSPLHF.

Here the CDR3 reads CASSYSGGGRSYEQYF. The CDR3 nucleotides are TGTGCCAGCAGTTACTCGGGTGGAGGACGATCTTACGAGCAGTACTTC. The rearrangement uses TRBV6-6 and TRBJ2-7; maybe TRBD2 (5 bases). Germline lookup yields CDR1 MNHNY and CDR2 SVGAGI (reference sequence). V was shortened by 0 bases and J by 4 bases, with 16 bases between the two germline ends. CDR3 length equals 16 residues.

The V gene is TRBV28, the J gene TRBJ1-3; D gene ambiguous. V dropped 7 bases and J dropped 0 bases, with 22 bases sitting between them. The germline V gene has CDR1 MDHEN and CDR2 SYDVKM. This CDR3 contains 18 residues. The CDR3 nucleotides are TGTGCCAGCACCCCCTCTTTGGGAGCTCTCAGCTCTGGAAACACCATATATTTT. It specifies CASTPSLGALSSGNTIYF.

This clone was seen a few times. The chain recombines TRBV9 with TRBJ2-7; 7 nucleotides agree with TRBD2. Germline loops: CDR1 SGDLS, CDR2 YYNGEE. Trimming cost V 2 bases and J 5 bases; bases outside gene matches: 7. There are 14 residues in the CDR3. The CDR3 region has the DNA TGTGCCAGCAGCGTCGGCAGGGCGGGAGACGAGCAGTACTTC. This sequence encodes CASSVGRAGDEQYF.

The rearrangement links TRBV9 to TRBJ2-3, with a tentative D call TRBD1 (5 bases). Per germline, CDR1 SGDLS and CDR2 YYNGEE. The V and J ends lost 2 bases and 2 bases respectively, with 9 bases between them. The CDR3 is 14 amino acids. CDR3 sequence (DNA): TGTGCCAGCAGCGTCGACAGTTACACAGATACGCAGTATTTT. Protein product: CASSVDSYTDTQYF.

This CDR3 is CASSPNLLTYEQYF. Here the CDR3 DNA reads TGTGCCAGCAGCCCGAACTTACTAACCTACGAGCAGTACTTC. This chain joins TRBV7-9 and TRBJ2-7, with D hard to call. The V gene lost 5 bases and the J gene lost 2 bases, with 13 bases spanning the gap. The CDR3 is 14 amino acids. Germline V gene sequence: CDR1 SEHNR, CDR2 FQNEAQ (reference sequence).

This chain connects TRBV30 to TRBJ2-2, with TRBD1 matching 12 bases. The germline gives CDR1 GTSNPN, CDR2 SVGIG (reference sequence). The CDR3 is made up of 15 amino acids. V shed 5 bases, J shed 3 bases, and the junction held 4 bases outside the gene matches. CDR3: CAWRDRGQDTGELFF. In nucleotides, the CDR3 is TGTGCCTGGCGGGACAGGGGGCAGGACACCGGGGAGCTGTTTTTT.

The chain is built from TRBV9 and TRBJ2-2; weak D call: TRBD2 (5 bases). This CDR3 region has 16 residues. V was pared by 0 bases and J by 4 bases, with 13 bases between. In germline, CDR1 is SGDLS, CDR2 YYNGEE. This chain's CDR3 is CASSVDRGMGTGELFF. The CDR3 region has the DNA TGTGCCAGCAGCGTAGATCGGGGAATGGGCACCGGGGAGCTGTTTTTT.

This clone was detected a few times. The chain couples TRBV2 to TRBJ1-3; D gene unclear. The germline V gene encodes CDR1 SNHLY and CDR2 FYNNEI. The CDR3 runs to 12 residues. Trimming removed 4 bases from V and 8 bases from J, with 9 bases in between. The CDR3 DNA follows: TGTGCCAGCAGTGTACTCGAGGACACCATATATTTT. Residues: CASSVLEDTIYF.

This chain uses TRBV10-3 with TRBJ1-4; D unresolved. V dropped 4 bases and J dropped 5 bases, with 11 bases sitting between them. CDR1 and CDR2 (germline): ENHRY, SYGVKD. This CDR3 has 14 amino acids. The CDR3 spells CAISAGRGNEKLFF. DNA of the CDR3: TGTGCCATCAGTGCCGGACGCGGGAATGAAAAACTGTTTTTT.

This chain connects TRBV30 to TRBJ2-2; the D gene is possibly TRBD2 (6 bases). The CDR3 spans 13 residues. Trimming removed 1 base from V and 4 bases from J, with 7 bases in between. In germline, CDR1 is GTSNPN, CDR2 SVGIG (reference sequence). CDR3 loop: CAWSGAGTGELFF. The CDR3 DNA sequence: TGTGCCTGGAGTGGAGCGGGCACCGGGGAGCTGTTTTTT.

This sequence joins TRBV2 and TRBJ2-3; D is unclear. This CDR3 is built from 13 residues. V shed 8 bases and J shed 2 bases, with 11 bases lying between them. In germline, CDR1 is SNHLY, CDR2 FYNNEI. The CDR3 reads CASEIRTTDTQYF. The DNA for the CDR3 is TGTGCCAGCGAGATTAGAACCACAGATACGCAGTATTTT.

CDR3 loop: CASSPGGRPSSYEQYF. CDR3 DNA: TGTGCCAGCAGCCCGGGGGGCAGGCCGAGCTCCTACGAGCAGTACTTC. This chain joins TRBV5-5 and TRBJ2-7; D possibly corresponds to TRBD2 (7 bases). Per germline, CDR1 SGHKS and CDR2 YYEKEE (reference sequence). Between the trimmed V and J ends, which lost 4 bases and 0 bases, there was a span of 17 bases. This CDR3 region has 16 residues.

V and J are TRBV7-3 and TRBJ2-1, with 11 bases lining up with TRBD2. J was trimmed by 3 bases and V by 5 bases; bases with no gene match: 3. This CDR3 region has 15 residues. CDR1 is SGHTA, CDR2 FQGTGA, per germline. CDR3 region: CASSAGTSGYNEQFF. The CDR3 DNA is TGTGCCAGCAGCGCGGGGACTAGCGGCTACAATGAGCAGTTCTTC. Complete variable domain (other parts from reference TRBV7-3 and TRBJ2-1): GAGVSQTPSNKVTEKGKYVELRCDPISGHTALYWYRQSLGQGPEFLIYFQGTGAADDSGLPNDRFFAVRPEGSVSTLKIQRTERGDSAVYLCASSAGTSGYNEQFFGPGTRLTVL.

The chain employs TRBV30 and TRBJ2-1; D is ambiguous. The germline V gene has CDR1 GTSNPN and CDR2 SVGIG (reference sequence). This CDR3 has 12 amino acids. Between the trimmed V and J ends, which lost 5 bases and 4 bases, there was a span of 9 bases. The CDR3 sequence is CAWARRYNEQFF. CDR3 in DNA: TGTGCCTGGGCGCGCCGTTACAATGAGCAGTTCTTC.

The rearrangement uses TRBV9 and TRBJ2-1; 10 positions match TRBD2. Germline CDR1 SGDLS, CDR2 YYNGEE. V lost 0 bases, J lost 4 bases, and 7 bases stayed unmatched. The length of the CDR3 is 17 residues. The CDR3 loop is CASSVGLRTSGYNEQFF. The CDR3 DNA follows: TGTGCCAGCAGCGTAGGCCTCAGGACTAGCGGTTACAATGAGCAGTTCTTC.

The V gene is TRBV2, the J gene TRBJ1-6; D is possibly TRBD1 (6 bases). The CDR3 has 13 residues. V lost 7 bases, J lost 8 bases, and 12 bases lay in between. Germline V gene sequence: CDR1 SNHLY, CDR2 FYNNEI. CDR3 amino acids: CASIRAGDSPLHF. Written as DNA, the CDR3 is TGTGCCAGCATTAGGGCAGGGGATTCACCCCTCCACTTT.

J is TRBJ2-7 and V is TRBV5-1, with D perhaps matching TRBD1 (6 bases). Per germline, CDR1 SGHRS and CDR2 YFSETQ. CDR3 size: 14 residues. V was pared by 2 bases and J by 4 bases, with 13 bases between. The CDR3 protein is CASSLDRTAYEQYF. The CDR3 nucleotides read TGCGCCAGCAGCTTAGACAGGACAGCTTACGAGCAGTACTTC.

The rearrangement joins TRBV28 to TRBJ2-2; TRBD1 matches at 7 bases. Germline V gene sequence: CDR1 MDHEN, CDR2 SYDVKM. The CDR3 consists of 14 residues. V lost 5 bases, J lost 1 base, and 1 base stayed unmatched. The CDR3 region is CASSRGQNTGELFF. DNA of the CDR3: TGTGCCAGCAGTAGGGGGCAGAACACCGGGGAGCTGTTTTTT.

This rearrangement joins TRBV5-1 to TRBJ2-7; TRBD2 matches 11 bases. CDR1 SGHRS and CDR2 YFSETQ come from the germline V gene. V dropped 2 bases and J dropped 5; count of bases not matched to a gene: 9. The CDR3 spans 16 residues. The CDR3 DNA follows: TGCGCCAGCAGCTTTGAAACTAGCGGGAGATCCCACGAGCAGTACTTC. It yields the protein CASSFETSGRSHEQYF. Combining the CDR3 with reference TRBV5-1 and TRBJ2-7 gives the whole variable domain KAGVTQTPRYLIKTRGQQVTLSCSPISGHRSVSWYQQTPGQGLQFLFEYFSETQRNKGNFPGRFSGRQFSNSRSEMNVSTLELGDSALYLCASSFETSGRSHEQYFGPGTRLTVT.

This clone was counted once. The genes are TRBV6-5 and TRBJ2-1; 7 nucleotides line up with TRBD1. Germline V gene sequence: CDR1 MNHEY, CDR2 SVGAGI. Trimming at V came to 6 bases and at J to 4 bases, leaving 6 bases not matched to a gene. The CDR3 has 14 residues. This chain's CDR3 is CASSAGTAYNEQFF. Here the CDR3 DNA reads TGTGCCAGCAGCGCCGGGACAGCATACAATGAGCAGTTCTTC.